The 21 T cell receptor beta chains below were found in one sample sequenced in a study of molecular identifiers for immune sequencing clone quantification. A single record per CDR3 protein comes from TCRdb applying MiXCR to the PCR reads. The top ten hold 0.76% of the sample, which has about 500,000 distinct CDR3 sequences, roughly 26% seen once. Sequenced material: naive CD8+ T cells from blood, with Jurkat cell RNA spiked in. Subset defined: FACS-sorted CD8+CD4-CCR7+CD45RA+ naive T cells. The receptors stem from a human donor in good health. Some libraries in this study had Jurkat cell RNA spiked in.

This clonotype was seen a handful of times. V and J are TRBV27 and TRBJ2-6, with 7 bases matching TRBD1. CDR1 is MNHEY, CDR2 SMNVEV, per germline (reference sequence). V gave up 5 bases and J gave up 3 bases; unmatched junction bases: 7. This CDR3 is 16 amino acids long. The CDR3 sequence: CASSTQGWNGANVLTF. The CDR3 coding sequence is TGTGCCAGCAGTACACAGGGGTGGAATGGGGCCAACGTCCTGACTTTC.

In regard to this clonotype: A read error may explain this, as a much larger clone is one base away. This sequence joins TRBV6-2 or TRBV6-3 and TRBJ2-7; 9 bases match TRBD2. Germline V gene sequence: CDR1 MNHEY, CDR2 SVGEGT. The CDR3 sequence is 15 residues long. The CDR3 coding sequence is TGTGCCTGCAGTTACACCGGGGCTAGCGGGGCCTACGGGCTCTTC. It yields the protein CACSYTGASGAYGLF.

At least ten counts were recorded for this clonotype. The rearrangement joins TRBV5-6 to TRBJ2-7; D is possibly TRBD1 or TRBD2 (5 bases each). The V and J ends lost 3 bases and 3 bases respectively, with 13 bases between them. The CDR3 sequence is 14 residues long. Germline V lookup: CDR1 SGHDT, CDR2 YYEEEE. The chain's CDR3 is CASSSGTASYEQYF. The CDR3 bases are TGTGCCAGCAGCTCCGGGACGGCCAGCTACGAGCAGTACTTC. Combining the CDR3 with reference TRBV5-6 and TRBJ2-7 gives the whole variable domain DAGVTQSPTHLIKTRGQQVTLRCSPKSGHDTVSWYQQALGQGPQFIFQYYEEEERQRGNFPDRFSGHQFPNYSSELNVNALLLGDSALYLCASSSGTASYEQYFGPGTRLTVT.

A word on this clonotype: A junction end diverges from the germline sequence, so it may reflect a read error. This sequence joins TRBV11-2 and TRBJ1-1, with D possibly being TRBD1 (5 bases). The germline CDR1 and CDR2 sequences are SGHAT and FQNNGV. CDR3 length: 13 amino acids. CDR3: CACSLAQGTEAFF. CDR3 in DNA: TGTGCCTGCAGCTTAGCTCAGGGCACCGAAGCTTTCTTT.

This clonotype came up a few times. J is TRBJ2-2 and V is TRBV9; a possible D gene is TRBD2 (6 bases). The germline V gene encodes CDR1 SGDLS and CDR2 YYNGEE. V gave up 3 bases and J gave up 8 bases, with 17 bases separating them. This CDR3 is built from 15 residues. The CDR3 coding sequence is TGTGCCAGCAGCGGAACCCCCGGGGGACTGGGGGAGCTGTTTTTT. Amino acids: CASSGTPGGLGELFF.

As to this clonotype: This could be a read error, since a much larger clone is one nucleotide away. The genes are TRBV4-1 and TRBJ1-5; no clear D gene. Germline V gene sequence: CDR1 MGHRA, CDR2 YSYEKL. This CDR3 spans 14 amino acids. The V gene lost 1 base and the J gene lost 5 bases, with 9 bases spanning the gap. CDR3 sequence reads: CASSQGAGYQPQHF. DNA for the CDR3: TGCGCCAGCAGCCAAGGGGCCGGCTATCAGCCCCAGCATTTT.

The chain has TRBV4-3 and TRBJ1-2, with D hard to call. CDR1 and CDR2 (germline): LGHNA, YSLEER. CDR3 length: 14 amino acids. Trimming pared 1 base from V and 3 bases from J, leaving 9 bases between. CDR3: CASSQAQDYYGYTF. The CDR3 DNA is TGCGCCAGCAGCCAAGCCCAGGATTACTATGGCTACACCTTC.

The V gene is TRBV21-1, the J gene TRBJ2-6; the table's D call, TRBD2, has no DNA check behind it. TRBV21-1 is a pseudogene locus. The CDR3 runs to 17 residues. Here the CDR3 reads CTSSKGGGNSGANVLTF. CDR3 sequence (DNA): TGTACCAGCAGCAAAGGAGGAGGGAACTCTGGGGCCAACGTCCTGACTTTC.

V and J are TRBV20-1 and TRBJ1-4; maybe TRBD1 (6 bases). V was cut by 3 bases and J by 0 bases, with 11 bases left in between. The germline CDR1 and CDR2 sequences are DFQATT and SNEGSKA (reference sequence). This CDR3 comprises 15 residues. In DNA form, the CDR3 reads TGCAGTGCTAGTGGACAGTTTGCAACTAATGAAAAACTGTTTTTT. Protein: CSASGQFATNEKLFF.

This clonotype has only a few counts. This chain uses TRBV19 with TRBJ2-7; 7 bases fit TRBD1. CDR1 and CDR2 from the germline V gene are LNHDA and SQIVND (reference sequence). This CDR3 is built from 13 residues. Losses at the gene ends were 2 bases for V and 5 bases for J; bases not matched to a gene: 3. The CDR3 loop is CASSIQGVDEQYF. The CDR3 bases are TGTGCCAGTAGTATACAGGGGGTGGACGAGCAGTACTTC.

The chain recombines TRBV12-3 or TRBV12-4 with TRBJ1-5; no clear D gene. Deletions cut 4 bases from V and 7 bases from J, with 14 bases between. The CDR3 has 14 residues. CDR3 DNA: TGTGCCAGCAGTTACGGCGGAGTAGACCAGCCCCAGCATTTT. It specifies CASSYGGVDQPQHF.

This clonotype showed up just once. One base away lies a much larger clone, so this may be a sequencing read error. This sequence joins TRBV7-9 and TRBJ2-5; D possibly uses TRBD1 or TRBD2 (5 bases each). Between the trimmed V and J ends, which lost 2 bases and 2 bases, there was a span of 12 bases. CDR1 and CDR2 (germline): SEHNR, FQNEAQ (reference sequence). CDR3 size: 15 residues. The CDR3 is CASSLKFEGQETQYF. The CDR3 region has the DNA TGTGCCAGCAGCTTAAAATTTGAGGGGCAAGAGACCCAGTACTTC.

This clonotype was counted at least ten times. V and J are TRBV30 and TRBJ1-1; no clear D gene. The CDR3 covers 13 residues. V was trimmed by 0 bases and J by 0 bases, leaving 5 bases between them. Germline CDR1 and CDR2: GTSNPN and SVGIG (reference sequence). In DNA, the CDR3 is TGTGCCTGGAGTGTCGGCATGAACACTGAAGCTTTCTTT. Translating it yields CAWSVGMNTEAFF.

V and J are TRBV12-3 or TRBV12-4 and TRBJ2-7; tentatively, D is TRBD2 (6 bases). This CDR3 is 13 amino acids long. Trimming shortened V by 6 bases and J by 5 bases, and 14 bases separated the two germline ends. The CDR3 region is CASSPAGFNEQYF. CDR3 nucleotide sequence: TGTGCCAGCAGCCCCGCGGGGTTCAACGAGCAGTACTTC.

The rearrangement links TRBV19 to TRBJ2-3; 8 bases align to TRBD1. Germline trimming cut 5 bases from V and 1 base from J; bases unmatched to any gene: 14. Germline V CDR1 and CDR2: LNHDA, SQIVND (reference sequence). The length of the CDR3 is 18 residues. The CDR3: CASSADPWDRFGTDTQYF. Here the CDR3 DNA reads TGTGCCAGTAGTGCAGATCCATGGGACAGGTTTGGCACAGATACGCAGTATTTT. The variable domain in full, completed from reference TRBV19 and TRBJ2-3, reads DGGITQSPKYLFRKEGQNVTLSCEQNLNHDAMYWYRQDPGQGLRLIYYSQIVNDFQKGDIAEGYSVSREKKESFPLTVTSAQKNPTAFYLCASSADPWDRFGTDTQYFGPGTRLTVL.

The chain links TRBV30 to TRBJ2-1, with D hard to call. V lost 0 bases to trimming and J lost 0 bases, with 6 bases between them. This CDR3 comprises 14 residues. Germline V CDR1 and CDR2: GTSNPN, SVGIG (reference sequence). The CDR3 DNA reads TGTGCCTGGAGTGTACTCAGCTCCTACAATGAGCAGTTCTTC. This codes for CAWSVLSSYNEQFF.

The chain uses TRBV2 and TRBJ1-6; a possible D gene is TRBD1 (6 bases). Trimming took 6 bases from V and 7 from J, leaving 13 bases between them. Germline CDR1 is SNHLY and CDR2 is FYNNEI. The CDR3 extends over 14 amino acids. CDR3 amino acids: CASRPGHPNSPLHF. DNA for the CDR3: TGTGCCAGCAGGCCGGGACACCCGAATTCACCCCTCCACTTT.

This clonotype has at least ten counts. The V call is TRBV29-1, the J call TRBJ2-7; D not certain. This CDR3 has 11 amino acids. Germline assignment: CDR1 SQVTM and CDR2 ANQGSEA. Trimming removed 3 bases at V and 1 base at J, with 4 bases between. The CDR3 loop reads CSVERSYEQYF. CDR3 DNA: TGCAGCGTTGAGAGGTCCTACGAGCAGTACTTC.

This clonotype was counted a few times. The J gene is TRBJ2-2, the V gene TRBV24-1; tentatively, D is TRBD2 (5 bases). Per the germline V gene, CDR1 is KGHDR and CDR2 is SFDVKD. V lost 9 bases and J 3 bases, leaving 7 bases between the germline ends. This CDR3 is 12 amino acids long. The CDR3 is CATASYTGELFF. In nucleotides, the CDR3 is TGTGCCACCGCTAGCTACACCGGGGAGCTGTTTTTT.

This clonotype was detected ten times or more. The chain uses TRBV5-1 and TRBJ2-2; D possibly corresponds to TRBD2 (7 bases). The CDR3 sequence is 16 residues long. The V and J ends lost 4 bases and 5 bases respectively, with 18 bases between them. Germline CDR1 and CDR2: SGHRS and YFSETQ. CDR3 bases: TGCGCCAGCAGCCCGACGGGGGGCGATTATACCGGGGAGCTGTTTTTT. It encodes CASSPTGGDYTGELFF.

This clonotype was recorded a few times. The rearrangement uses TRBV27 and TRBJ2-3; TRBD2 might be the D (6 bases). This CDR3 has 14 residues. V was pared by 7 bases and J by 0 bases, with 11 bases between. The germline gives CDR1 MNHEY, CDR2 SMNVEV (reference sequence). CDR3 coding DNA: TGTGCCAGCAAGGGACTGGTTAGCACAGATACGCAGTATTTT. Translation gives CASKGLVSTDTQYF.